What follows describes a single T cell receptor beta chain. This record comes from a study of cytomegalovirus exposure and HLA in healthy donors. CDR1 is SGHAT, CDR2 FQNNGV, per germline. CDR3 length: 15 amino acids. V trimming: 6 bases; J trimming: 0 bases; junction bases outside the gene matches: 3. Use of 60 Vbeta and 13 Jbeta primers characterized the PCR. The data were produced by immunoSEQ multiplex PCR, yet TCRdb's version contains in-frame clones alone and is incomplete. The sample contains more than 55,000 clones, approximately 80% of which appear only once. The gene calls are TRBV11-2 and TRBJ2-2; 8 bases line up with TRBD1. This sequence was found in a human donor in good health. Sequencing was carried out using PBMCs. CDR3: CASSLTGANTGELFF. CDR3 sequence (DNA): TGTGCCAGCAGTTTGACAGGGGCGAACACCGGGGAGCTGTTTTTT.